Presented here are 21 T cell receptor beta chains from one specimen sequenced in a study of T cells in Graves' hyperthyroidism and ophthalmopathy. The investigators amplified TCR beta CDR3 regions from RNA transcripts. RT-PCR in the first round (using the HTBI primer set) targeted the TCR CDR3. Each CDR3 protein gets one entry after TCRdb re-called the multiplex PCR reads with MiXCR. The sample has 96,000 or so distinct CDR3 sequences, around 50% seen once. Sequenced: blood. Receptors were obtained from a woman aged 35 to 49 with Graves' hyperthyroidism.

Regarding this clonotype: This may be a read error: a much more frequent sequence differs by one nucleotide. The rearrangement joins TRBV7-9 to TRBJ1-1, with 9 bases aligning to TRBD1. Germline assignment: CDR1 SEHNR and CDR2 FQNEAQ (reference sequence). This CDR3 has 14 amino acids. The CDR3 loop is CASSRGQGPPGASF. Here the CDR3 DNA reads TGTGCCAGCAGCCGGGGACAGGGACCTCCTGGGGCTTCCTTT.

This clonotype was observed many times. This chain uses TRBV6-1 with TRBJ1-5; D uncertain. The CDR3 contains 16 residues. Trimming stripped 1 base from V and 7 bases from J, with 17 bases between. Looked up from germline, CDR1 is MNHNS and CDR2 is SASEGT. CDR3 sequence: CASSEGRDSLGQPQHF. In DNA form, the CDR3 reads TGTGCCAGCAGTGAAGGCCGGGATTCACTTGGGCAGCCCCAGCATTTT.

This clonotype was counted ten times or more. The V and J genes are TRBV6-2 or TRBV6-3 and TRBJ1-2; D might be TRBD1 (5 bases). CDR3 length equals 13 residues. Germline assignment: CDR1 MNHEY and CDR2 SVGEGT. V shed 8 bases and J shed 2 bases, with 12 bases lying between them. The CDR3 loop reads CASRDHSNYGYTF. The CDR3, as DNA: TGTGCCAGCCGGGACCACTCAAACTATGGCTACACCTTC.

This clonotype was recorded at least ten times. CDR3 sequence reads: CAISGPRLAANTGELFF. The CDR3 nucleotides are TGTGCCATCAGTGGCCCCCGACTAGCGGCGAACACCGGGGAGCTGTTTTTT. The chain is built from TRBV10-3 and TRBJ2-2; TRBD2 aligns across 9 bases. V shed 4 bases and J 0 bases; nucleotides not matched to a gene: 6. Germline V gene sequence: CDR1 ENHRY, CDR2 SYGVKD. This CDR3 contains 17 residues.

V and J are TRBV15 and TRBJ1-6; the D gene is possibly TRBD1 (6 bases). This CDR3 is 16 amino acids long. The V end was cut by 1 base, the J end by 2 bases, with 9 bases between. The germline CDR1 and CDR2 sequences are LNHNV and YYDKDF (reference sequence). The CDR3 nucleotides read TGTGCCACCAGCAGAGCAGGGGACGCCTATAATTCACCCCTCCACTTT. This gives the protein CATSRAGDAYNSPLHF.

This clonotype was counted between two and nine times. V usage is TRBV10-3 and J usage is TRBJ2-3; the D call may be TRBD1 or TRBD2 (5 bases each). The CDR3 length is 16 residues. CDR1 is ENHRY, CDR2 SYGVKD, per germline. With 0 bases removed from V and 4 bases from J, the gap between germline ends came to 14 bases. The CDR3 coding sequence is TGTGCCATCAGTGAGTCTCTACTAGGGGTGGCAGATACGCAGTATTTT. Translating gives CAISESLLGVADTQYF.

The chain carries TRBV12-3 or TRBV12-4 and TRBJ2-3, with 8 bases fitting TRBD2. The CDR3 has 15 amino acids. With V trimmed by 6 bases and J by 2 bases, 7 bases remained unmatched. The CDR3 nucleotides are TGTGCCAGCAGGCTCGTAGCGGGATCCACAGATACGCAGTATTTT. Its translation is CASRLVAGSTDTQYF.

This clonotype appeared many times. The gene calls are TRBV7-9 and TRBJ1-1; 8 nucleotides match TRBD1. The CDR3 extends over 15 amino acids. The V gene end was trimmed by 5 bases and the J gene end by 5 bases; junction bases not matched to a gene: 10. Per germline, CDR1 SEHNR and CDR2 FQNEAQ (reference sequence). The CDR3 loop is CASSASDRGRTEAFF. The CDR3 nucleotides read TGTGCCAGCAGCGCCTCTGACAGGGGACGGACTGAAGCTTTCTTT.

A few counts support this clonotype. The chain combines TRBV9 with TRBJ1-2; 7 bases are shared with TRBD1. Trimming took 2 bases from V and 8 from J; bases not matched to a gene: 12. CDR3 length: 15 residues. Germline V CDR1 and CDR2: SGDLS, YYNGEE. The CDR3 here is CASSVGSTGTRGYTF. The CDR3 coding sequence is TGTGCCAGCAGCGTCGGGTCGACAGGGACCAGAGGCTACACCTTC.

The rearrangement links TRBV7-2 to TRBJ2-7; possible D gene TRBD2, 7 bases. There are 14 residues in the CDR3. V dropped 6 bases and J dropped 3 bases, with 15 bases sitting between them. Germline V gene lookup returns CDR1 SGHTA and CDR2 FQGNSA. CDR3 residues: CASSRGAGCYEQYF. The DNA of the CDR3 is TGTGCCAGCAGTCGGGGGGCGGGATGCTACGAGCAGTACTTC. Drawing the rest from reference TRBV7-2 and TRBJ2-7, the complete variable domain is GAGVSQSPSNKVTEKGKDVELRCDPISGHTALYWYRQSLGQGLEFLIYFQGNSAPDKSGLPSDRFSAERTGGSVSTLTIQRTQQEDSAVYLCASSRGAGCYEQYFGPGTRLTVT.

Of note for this clonotype: An end of the junction does not agree with germline; a read error may underlie this. The genes are TRBV10-3 and TRBJ2-3; 14 positions agree with TRBD2. This CDR3 spans 16 amino acids. Per the germline V gene, CDR1 is ENHRY and CDR2 is SYGVKD. DNA of the CDR3: TGTGCCAGCAGTGACCCCGGGACTAGCGGGGGAGATACGCAGTATTTT. Protein: CASSDPGTSGGDTQYF.

This clonotype was counted only a few times. The V and J genes are TRBV7-6 and TRBJ2-3; 8 positions match TRBD1. V lost 5 bases and J lost 3; bases outside the gene matches: 13. The CDR3 is 17 amino acids. CDR1 and CDR2 (germline): SGHVS, FNYEAQ. The CDR3 here is CASSPRDRRPTTDTQYF. CDR3 sequence (DNA): TGTGCCAGCAGCCCCCGGGACAGGCGCCCTACTACAGATACGCAGTATTTT.

The J gene is TRBJ1-4, the V gene TRBV7-2; possibly TRBD1 for D (5 bases). V lost 6 bases and J 7 bases, leaving 12 bases between the germline ends. Per germline, CDR1 SGHTA and CDR2 FQGNSA. CDR3 length: 13 amino acids. The CDR3 region has the DNA TGTGCCAGCAGTTTTCGGGGGGGTGAAAAACTGTTTTTT. Translating gives CASSFRGGEKLFF.

Many counts were recorded for this clonotype. The V call is TRBV6-6, the J call TRBJ2-7; 7 positions agree with TRBD2. Unmatched junction bases numbered 1, after V lost 2 bases and J lost 3 bases. Germline V CDR1 and CDR2: MNHNY, SVGAGI (reference sequence). This CDR3 comprises 13 residues. The CDR3 bases are TGTGCCAGCAGTTACCCGGGAGGCTACGAGCAGTACTTC. It translates to CASSYPGGYEQYF.

V usage is TRBV29-1 and J usage is TRBJ1-4; D uncertain. This CDR3 spans 13 amino acids. Germline V gives CDR1 SQVTM, CDR2 ANQGSEA. V shed 6 bases and J shed 4 bases, with 12 bases lying between them. The CDR3 coding sequence is TGCAGCGTAGGAACAGTGGTTAATGAAAAACTGTTTTTT. It translates to CSVGTVVNEKLFF.

This clonotype was seen ten or more times. V gene TRBV4-3 combines with J gene TRBJ2-5, with D unresolved. The V end was cut by 8 bases, the J end by 2 bases, with 12 bases between. The CDR3 loop spans 13 amino acids. CDR1 is LGHNA, CDR2 YSLEER, per germline. This CDR3 reads CASAQAPQETQYF. In DNA form, the CDR3 reads TGCGCCAGCGCTCAGGCTCCTCAAGAGACCCAGTACTTC.

This clonotype was seen at least ten times. CDR3: CSASTGWDQETQYF. The CDR3 DNA reads TGCAGTGCTAGTACGGGATGGGACCAAGAGACCCAGTACTTC. The J gene is TRBJ2-5, the V gene TRBV20-1; possibly TRBD2 for D (5 bases). CDR3 length: 14 amino acids. CDR1 is DFQATT and CDR2 is SNEGSKA in the germline V gene (reference sequence). V was shortened by 3 bases and J by 0 bases, with 11 bases between the two germline ends.

V gene TRBV5-6 combines with J gene TRBJ1-1; D call uncertain. V shed 4 bases and J shed 0 bases, with 1 base lying between them. Germline assignment: CDR1 SGHDT and CDR2 YYEEEE. This CDR3 has 11 residues. CDR3 sequence reads: CASSLNTEAFF. The CDR3 DNA reads TGTGCCAGCAGCCTGAACACTGAAGCTTTCTTT.

As for this clonotype: The junction differs from germline at one of its ends, possibly a read error. The chain joins TRBV20-1 to TRBJ2-5, with 10 bases aligning to TRBD1. The CDR3 extends over 14 amino acids. Germline V lookup: CDR1 DFQATT, CDR2 SNEGSKA (reference sequence). Here the CDR3 DNA reads TGCGGTGCTAAAAGGGACAGGGGTTTGGAGACCCAGTACTTC. Translated, it gives CGAKRDRGLETQYF.

V and J are TRBV29-1 and TRBJ1-2; TRBD1 agrees at 9 bases. The CDR3 consists of 13 residues. Germline-derived CDR1 and CDR2 are SQVTM and ANQGSEA. V lost 3 bases and J lost 8; bases outside the gene matches: 7. The CDR3 region is CSVEGQGSRGYTF. The CDR3, as DNA: TGCAGCGTTGAGGGACAGGGATCGAGGGGCTACACCTTC. Full variable domain (rest looked up from reference TRBV29-1 and TRBJ1-2): SAVISQKPSRDICQRGTSLTIQCQVDSQVTMMFWYRQQPGQSLTLIATANQGSEATYESGFVIDKFPISRPNLTFSTLTVSNMSPEDSSIYLCSVEGQGSRGYTFGSGTRLTVV.

In its sample, this clonotype was seen many times. V gene TRBV29-1 combines with J gene TRBJ1-1; TRBD1 matches 7 bases. CDR3 length: 15 residues. Losses at the gene ends were 6 bases for V and 1 base for J; bases not matched to a gene: 11. The V gene's germline CDR1 is SQVTM and CDR2 ANQGSEA. Here the CDR3 reads CSVGGGTVTNTEAFF. CDR3 coding DNA: TGCAGCGTGGGGGGCGGGACAGTTACGAACACTGAAGCTTTCTTT.